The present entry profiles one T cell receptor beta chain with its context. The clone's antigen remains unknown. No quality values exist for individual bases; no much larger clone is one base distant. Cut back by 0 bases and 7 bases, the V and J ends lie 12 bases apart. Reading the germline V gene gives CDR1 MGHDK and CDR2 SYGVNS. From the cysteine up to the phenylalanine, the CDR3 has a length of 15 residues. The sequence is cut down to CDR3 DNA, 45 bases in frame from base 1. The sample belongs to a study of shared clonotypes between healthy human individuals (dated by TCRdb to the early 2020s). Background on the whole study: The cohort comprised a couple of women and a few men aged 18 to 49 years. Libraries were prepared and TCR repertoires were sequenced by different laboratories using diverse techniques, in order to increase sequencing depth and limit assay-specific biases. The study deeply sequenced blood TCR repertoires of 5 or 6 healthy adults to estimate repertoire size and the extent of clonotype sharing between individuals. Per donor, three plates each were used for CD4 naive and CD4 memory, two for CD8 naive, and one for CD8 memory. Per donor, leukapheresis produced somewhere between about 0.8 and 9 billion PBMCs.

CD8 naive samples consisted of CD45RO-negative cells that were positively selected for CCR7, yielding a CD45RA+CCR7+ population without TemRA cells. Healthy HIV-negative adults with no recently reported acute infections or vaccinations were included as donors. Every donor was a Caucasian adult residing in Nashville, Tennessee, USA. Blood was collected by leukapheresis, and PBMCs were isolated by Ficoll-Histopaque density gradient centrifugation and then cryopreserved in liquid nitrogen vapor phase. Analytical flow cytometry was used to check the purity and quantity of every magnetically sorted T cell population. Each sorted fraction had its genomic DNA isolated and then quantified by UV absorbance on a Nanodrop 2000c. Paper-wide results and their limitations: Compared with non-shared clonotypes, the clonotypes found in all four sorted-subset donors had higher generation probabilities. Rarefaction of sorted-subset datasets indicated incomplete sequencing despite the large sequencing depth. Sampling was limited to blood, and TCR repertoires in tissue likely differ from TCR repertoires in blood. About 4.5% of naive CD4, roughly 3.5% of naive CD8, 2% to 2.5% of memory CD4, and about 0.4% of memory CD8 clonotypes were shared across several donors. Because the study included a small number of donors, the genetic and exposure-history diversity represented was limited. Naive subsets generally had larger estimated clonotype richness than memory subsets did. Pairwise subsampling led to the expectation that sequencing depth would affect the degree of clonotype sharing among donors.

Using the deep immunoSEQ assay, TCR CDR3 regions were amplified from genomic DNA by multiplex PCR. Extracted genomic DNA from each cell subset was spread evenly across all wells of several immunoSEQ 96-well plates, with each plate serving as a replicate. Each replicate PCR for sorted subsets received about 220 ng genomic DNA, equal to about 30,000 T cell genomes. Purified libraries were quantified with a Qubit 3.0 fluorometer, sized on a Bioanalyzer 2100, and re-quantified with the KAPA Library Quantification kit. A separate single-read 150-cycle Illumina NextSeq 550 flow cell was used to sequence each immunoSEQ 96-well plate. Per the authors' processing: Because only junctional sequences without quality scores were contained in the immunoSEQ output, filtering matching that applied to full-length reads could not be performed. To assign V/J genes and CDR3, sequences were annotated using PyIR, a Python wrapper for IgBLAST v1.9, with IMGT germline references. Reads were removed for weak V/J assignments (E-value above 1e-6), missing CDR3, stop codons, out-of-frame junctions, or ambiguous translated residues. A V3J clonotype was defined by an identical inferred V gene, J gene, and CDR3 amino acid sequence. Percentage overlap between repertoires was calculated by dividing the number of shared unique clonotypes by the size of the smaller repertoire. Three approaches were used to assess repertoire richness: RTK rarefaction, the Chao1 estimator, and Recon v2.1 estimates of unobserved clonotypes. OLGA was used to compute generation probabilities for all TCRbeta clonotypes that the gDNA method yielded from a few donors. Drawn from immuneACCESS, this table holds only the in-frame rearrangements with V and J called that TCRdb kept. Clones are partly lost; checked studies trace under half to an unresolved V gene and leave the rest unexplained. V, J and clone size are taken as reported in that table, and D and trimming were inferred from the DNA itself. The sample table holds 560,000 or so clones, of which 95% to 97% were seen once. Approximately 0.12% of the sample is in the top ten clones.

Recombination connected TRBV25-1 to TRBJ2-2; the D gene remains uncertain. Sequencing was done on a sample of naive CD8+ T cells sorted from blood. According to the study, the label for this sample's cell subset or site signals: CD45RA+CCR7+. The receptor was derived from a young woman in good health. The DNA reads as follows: TGTGCCAGCAGTGAATATGTAGGCTCGGGCGGGGAGCTGTTTTTT. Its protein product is CASSEYVGSGGELFF.